The rows below give T cell receptor beta chains drawn from one sample of a study of identical twins. TCRdb fed the 5' RACE reads into MiXCR, producing one record per CDR3 protein. This sample has 1.5 million or so distinct CDR3 sequences, with about 30% found just once. Sequences were obtained from cord blood. The source of these receptors is a newborn girl in good health. The CDR3 runs from the conserved cysteine through the conserved F or W. A D gene is named only where the DNA matches it firmly.

>TRBV28|TRBJ2-7|TRBD1
CASSPRDRGKSDEQYF
>TRBV2|TRBJ2-5|.
CASSWTDYQTQYF
>TRBV20-1|.|.
CSARALHAAEQYF
>TRBV27|TRBJ2-1|TRBD1
CASSSDRGKGRGYNEQFF
>TRBV6-1|TRBJ2-3|.
CASSPDRTAPSTDTQYF
>TRBV20-1|TRBJ2-7|.
CSAQRGSAVDEQYF
>TRBV4-1|TRBJ2-1|.
CASSQVGAGRMHNEQFF
>TRBV11-2|TRBJ2-5|.
CASSLMALQQYF
>TRBV5-6|TRBJ2-7|TRBD2
CASSPSGTSRYEQYF
>TRBV6-5|TRBJ2-3|TRBD2
CASRVAGAGEDTQYF
>TRBV2|TRBJ2-7|.
CASGSQGSYEQYF
>TRBV20-1|TRBJ1-2|TRBD1
CSASGTGSSGYTF
>TRBV27|TRBJ2-3|TRBD2
CASSLFSSGSTDTQYF
>TRBV13|TRBJ2-3|.
CASSSAASGWVTDTQYF
>TRBV19|TRBJ1-5|.
CASQDGGHSNQPQHF
>TRBV20-1|TRBJ1-1|.
CSASTGWGDGFF
>TRBV6-5|TRBJ2-1|TRBD1
CASSYFGTGGNEQFF
>TRBV10-3|TRBJ2-5|TRBD2
CAISLHAPGLALETQYF
>TRBV19|TRBJ2-7|.
CASSIWGTHEQYF
>TRBV7-7|TRBJ2-3|TRBD2
CASSSGGTSGRVADTQYF
>TRBV4-2|TRBJ2-7|TRBD2
CASSRNSGRAWYEQYF
>TRBV20-1|TRBJ2-5|.
CSGRPSGETQYF
>TRBV27|TRBJ1-1|.
CASSSKSEAFF
>TRBV9|.|TRBD2
CASSVGAGGENEQYF
>TRBV12-3/TRBV12-4|TRBJ2-2|.
CASEGDTGELFF
>TRBV12-3/TRBV12-4|TRBJ1-5|.
CASSFEGVGNQPQHF
>TRBV7-2|TRBJ1-2|.
CASSLVIGDYGYTF
>TRBV20-1|TRBJ1-5|TRBD1
CSASPGTGFNQPQHF
>TRBV2|TRBJ2-4|TRBD2
CASSARGGRDIQYF
>TRBV5-1|TRBJ1-4|TRBD1
CASSQGTVGGEKLFF
>TRBV3-1|TRBJ2-2|.
CASSHLTNTGELFF
>TRBV6-2/TRBV6-3|TRBJ2-1|.
CASSSPGTFYNEQFF
>TRBV20-1|TRBJ2-1|TRBD2
CSAQFAGGLNNEQFF
>TRBV11-2|TRBJ2-7|TRBD1
CASSRNRGPSYEQYF
>TRBV12-3/TRBV12-4|TRBJ2-5|.
CASSSGTRATWQYF
>TRBV11-2|TRBJ1-6|.
CASSPGQLRSPLHF
>TRBV20-1|.|.
CSASGLPEQYF
>TRBV7-2|TRBJ2-4|.
CASSLTGNIQYF
>TRBV20-1|TRBJ2-3|TRBD2
CSASTAGVIAQYF
>TRBV28|TRBJ2-1|.
CASSLLWGSSYNEQFF
>TRBV6-5|TRBJ2-1|TRBD1
CASSWGQGLYNEQFF
>TRBV4-2|TRBJ1-1|.
CASSQRANTEAFF
>TRBV4-2|TRBJ2-4|.
CASSQEGPPSAKNIQYF
>TRBV20-1|TRBJ2-4|TRBD2
CSARPGTSGRAKNIQYF
>TRBV20-1|TRBJ1-5|.
CSASTEPSRYQPQHF
>TRBV20-1|TRBJ2-2|.
CSARSSREHTGELFF
>TRBV6-5|TRBJ1-1|.
CASIALGSEAFF
>TRBV18|TRBJ1-1|.
CASSRSSNTEAFF
>TRBV20-1|TRBJ2-1|TRBD2
CSARDLGRAGARSSYNEQFF
>TRBV5-1|TRBJ2-7|TRBD2
CASSKGLADVCEQYF
>TRBV7-2|TRBJ2-3|TRBD2
CASSSRLAGLTSTDTQYF